The 28 T cell receptor beta chains below were found in one sample sequenced in a study of beta chain bispecific antibodies for T cell cancers. TCRdb re-derived calls from the 5' RACE reads in MiXCR, one entry per CDR3 protein. The sample has about 20,000 distinct CDR3 sequences; approximately 2% are singletons. Their recognized antigens are unknown. Whole-study findings and limits: Most targeted TRBV signal came from the leukemia cell line cells, not normal T cells. Anti-TRBV12 exposure, compared with anti-CD19, reduced the TRBV12-3 proportion of TRBV signal by around 99%.

T cells were expanded from blood mononuclear cells for around three days with anti-CD3 OKT3 or CD3/CD28 beads. The sample was healthy donor T cells cultured with leukemia cells, taken from a culture containing a bispecific antibody targeting TCR Vbeta12. The receptors shown here come from a human donor in good health. Some clones in this sample may be carry-over from other donors' samples.

This clonotype is judged medium-sized. The chain is built from TRBV5-1 and TRBJ2-7; D assignment may be TRBD1 or TRBD2 (5 bases each). Germline V gene lookup returns CDR1 SGHRS and CDR2 YFSETQ. This CDR3 spans 15 amino acids. Trimming took off 4 bases at V and 6 bases at J, with 20 bases between the two ends. This CDR3 is CASSRRSQGPLEQYF. The DNA of the CDR3 is TGCGCCAGCAGCCGGCGGTCCCAGGGACCCCTCGAGCAGTACTTC.

On this clonotype itself: A read error is possible here, since a much larger clone lies one base away. The chain couples TRBV5-5 to TRBJ1-5, with 7 bases identical to TRBD1. Germline loops: CDR1 SGHKS, CDR2 YYEKEE (reference sequence). CDR3 length equals 15 residues. CDR3 coding DNA: TGTGCCTGCAGCGGGACAGTGGGTAGCAATCAGCCCCAGCATTTT. It is translated as CACSGTVGSNQPQHF. Full variable domain (outside the CDR3, taken from reference TRBV5-5 and TRBJ1-5): DAGVTQSPTHLIKTRGQQVTLRCSPISGHKSVSWYQQVLGQGPQFIFQYYEKEERGRGNFPDRFSARQFPNYSSELNVNALLLGDSALYLCACSGTVGSNQPQHFGDGTRLSIL.

This clonotype was picked up many times. This rearrangement joins TRBV6-5 to TRBJ2-5; D might be TRBD1 or TRBD2, each matching 5 bases. V dropped 5 bases and J dropped 4 bases, with 11 bases sitting between them. The CDR3 sequence is 13 residues long. Germline V gives CDR1 MNHEY, CDR2 SVGAGI. The CDR3 bases are TGTGCCAGCAGTACCGGGACCGCAGAGACCCAGTACTTC. This sequence encodes CASSTGTAETQYF.

This clonotype was seen many times. V and J are TRBV16 and TRBJ1-1, with TRBD1 matching 8 bases. V lost 4 bases to trimming and J lost 5 bases; unmatched junction nucleotides: 12. CDR1 and CDR2 (germline): KGHSY, FQNENV. There are 16 residues in the CDR3. CDR3 protein: CASSPPLLRDRTEAFF. As DNA, the CDR3 is TGTGCCAGCAGCCCCCCCCTTCTTCGGGACAGGACTGAAGCTTTCTTT. The whole variable domain, remainder taken from reference TRBV16 and TRBJ1-1, is GEEVAQTPKHLVRGEGQKAKLYCAPIKGHSYVFWYQQVLKNEFKFLISFQNENVFDETGMPKERFSAKCLPNSPCSLEIQATKLEDSAVYFCASSPPLLRDRTEAFFGQGTRLTVV.

This clonotype was seen repeatedly, ten times or more. V usage is TRBV19 and J usage is TRBJ1-1; 8 bases are shared with TRBD1. The V gene's germline CDR1 is LNHDA and CDR2 SQIVND (reference sequence). V lost 3 bases and J lost 1; bases outside the gene matches: 4. The CDR3 has 15 amino acids. This CDR3 reads CASSIGTGGNTEAFF. CDR3 DNA: TGTGCCAGTAGTATTGGAACAGGGGGGAACACTGAAGCTTTCTTT.

The chain couples TRBV18 to TRBJ2-5; D uncertain. Trimming stripped 6 bases from V and 5 bases from J, with 7 bases between. This CDR3 is built from 11 residues. CDR1 is KGHSH and CDR2 is LQKENI in the germline V gene. This CDR3 reads CASSQVETQYF. Here the CDR3 DNA reads TGTGCCAGCTCGCAGGTGGAGACCCAGTACTTC.

At least ten counts were recorded for this clonotype. V usage is TRBV20-1 and J usage is TRBJ2-1, with TRBD2 matching 10 bases. The trim removed 5 bases at V and 5 bases at J, leaving 6 bases unmatched. CDR1 is DFQATT and CDR2 is SNEGSKA in the germline V gene (reference sequence). CDR3 length: 14 residues. CDR3 in amino acids: CSAPKRGGHNEQFF. DNA for the CDR3: TGCAGTGCTCCAAAGCGGGGGGGCCACAATGAGCAGTTCTTC.

This clonotype came up many times. This chain links TRBV6-5 with TRBJ1-6; 9 positions match TRBD1. Germline assignment: CDR1 MNHEY and CDR2 SVGAGI. V lost 8 bases, J lost 5 bases, and 1 base stayed unmatched. The CDR3 runs 13 residues. The DNA of the CDR3 is TGTGCCAGCCGGGACAGGGATAATTCACCCCTCCACTTT. Its translation: CASRDRDNSPLHF.

This clonotype was found many times. The chain couples TRBV19 to TRBJ2-1; D is undetermined. The CDR3 contains 14 residues. The V end was cut by 7 bases, the J end by 4 bases, with 14 bases between. In germline, CDR1 is LNHDA, CDR2 SQIVND (reference sequence). DNA of the CDR3: TGTGCCAGTAACGACGGGCCCCTGTACAATGAGCAGTTCTTC. Protein: CASNDGPLYNEQFF.

This clonotype was seen repeatedly, ten times or more. The V and J genes are TRBV7-3 and TRBJ1-1, with TRBD1 matching 9 bases. Germline V gene lookup returns CDR1 SGHTA and CDR2 FQGTGA. The CDR3 loop spans 13 amino acids. Trimming at V came to 5 bases and at J to 5 bases, leaving 3 bases not matched to a gene. This CDR3 reads CASSLGQGTEAFF. In DNA form, the CDR3 reads TGTGCCAGCAGCCTGGGACAGGGAACTGAAGCTTTCTTT.

This clonotype was counted ten times or more. The rearrangement joins TRBV27 to TRBJ2-3, with TRBD2 matching 7 bases. There are 16 residues in the CDR3. Germline lookup yields CDR1 MNHEY and CDR2 SMNVEV (reference sequence). V trimming: 2 bases; J trimming: 2 bases; junction bases outside the gene matches: 7. CDR3 sequence: CASSLRSGAFTDTQYF. The CDR3 region has the DNA TGTGCCAGCAGTTTACGCAGCGGGGCTTTCACAGATACGCAGTATTTT.

The chain joins TRBV12-3 or TRBV12-4 to TRBJ2-7; D unresolved. This CDR3 comprises 14 residues. The V and J ends lost 5 bases and 1 base respectively, with 12 bases between them. CDR3 sequence: CASSKGSTSYEQYF. The CDR3 DNA follows: TGTGCCAGCAGTAAGGGATCGACTTCCTACGAGCAGTACTTC.

The table lists this clonotype with many counts. V gene TRBV27 combines with J gene TRBJ1-6; D is unresolved. CDR3 length: 12 residues. Per germline, CDR1 MNHEY and CDR2 SMNVEV (reference sequence). The V end lost 6 bases, the J end lost 6 bases, and 6 bases lay between the germline ends. CDR3 nucleotide sequence: TGTGCCAGCAGCCTCTTTAATTCACCCCTCCACTTT. This sequence encodes CASSLFNSPLHF.

This clonotype occurred many times. The rearrangement links TRBV27 to TRBJ1-6; D is ambiguous. Germline V gives CDR1 MNHEY, CDR2 SMNVEV (reference sequence). The CDR3 covers 13 residues. V lost 5 bases and J 10 bases, leaving 12 bases between the germline ends. CDR3 amino acids: CASSLTHLSPLHF. The CDR3 DNA sequence: TGTGCCAGCAGTCTAACCCACCTATCACCCCTCCACTTT.

This clonotype was picked up many times. The gene calls are TRBV6-1 and TRBJ1-5; TRBD1 might be the D (5 bases). From germline, CDR1 is MNHNS and CDR2 SASEGT. The CDR3 runs 11 residues. The CDR3 region has the DNA TGTGCGGTGGGACTCCCCCAGCCCCAGCATTTT. This encodes CAVGLPQPQHF.

This clonotype was counted ten times or more. The rearrangement links TRBV11-1 to TRBJ2-5, with a weak D call TRBD2 (7 bases). V gave up 6 bases and J gave up 6 bases, with 17 bases separating them. CDR3 length equals 14 residues. Per the germline V gene, CDR1 is SGHAT and CDR2 is FQDESV (reference sequence). CDR3 amino acids: CASREWGGAKTQYF. In DNA form, the CDR3 reads TGTGCCAGCAGGGAATGGGGGGGGGCAAAGACCCAGTACTTC.

In its sample, this clonotype is medium-sized. The chain carries TRBV7-9 and TRBJ2-7; D perhaps matches TRBD1 (6 bases). CDR1 is SEHNR, CDR2 FQNEAQ, per germline (reference sequence). The CDR3 contains 15 residues. Trimming pared 0 bases from V and 1 base from J, leaving 10 bases between. CDR3 in amino acids: CASSLAGGSSYEQYF. CDR3 nucleotides: TGTGCCAGCAGCTTAGCAGGGGGATCATCCTACGAGCAGTACTTC. The variable domain in full, with the rest retrieved from reference TRBV7-9 and TRBJ2-7, is DTGVSQNPRHKITKRGQNVTFRCDPISEHNRLYWYRQTLGQGPEFLTYFQNEAQLEKSRLLSDRFSAERPKGSFSTLEIQRTEQGDSAMYLCASSLAGGSSYEQYFGPGTRLTVT.

This clonotype has ten or more counts. This chain uses TRBV5-4 with TRBJ2-7; D unresolved. CDR1 and CDR2 from the germline V gene are SGHNT and YYREEE (reference sequence). Trimming removed 4 bases from V and 2 bases from J, with 13 bases in between. This CDR3 spans 14 amino acids. In DNA form, the CDR3 reads TGTGCCAGCAGCCCAGGACCGGGCGCCTACGAGCAGTACTTC. Amino acids: CASSPGPGAYEQYF. Full variable domain (missing parts from reference TRBV5-4 and TRBJ2-7): ETGVTQSPTHLIKTRGQQVTLRCSSQSGHNTVSWYQQALGQGPQFIFQYYREEENGRGNFPPRFSGLQFPNYSSELNVNALELDDSALYLCASSPGPGAYEQYFGPGTRLTVT.

This clonotype was counted ten times or more. V is TRBV5-1 and J is TRBJ1-1; D is unclear. V dropped 1 base and J dropped 1 base, with 5 bases sitting between them. This CDR3 is 13 amino acids long. Looked up from germline, CDR1 is SGHRS and CDR2 is YFSETQ. The CDR3 is CASSLTANTEAFF. The CDR3 nucleotides are TGCGCCAGCAGCTTGACAGCGAACACTGAAGCTTTCTTT. Filled out from reference TRBV5-1 and TRBJ1-1, the complete variable domain reads KAGVTQTPRYLIKTRGQQVTLSCSPISGHRSVSWYQQTPGQGLQFLFEYFSETQRNKGNFPGRFSGRQFSNSRSEMNVSTLELGDSALYLCASSLTANTEAFFGQGTRLTVV.

This clonotype was seen many times. This rearrangement joins TRBV6-6 to TRBJ1-1, with D maybe TRBD1 (5 bases). Trimming removed 5 bases from V and 5 bases from J, with 12 bases in between. The CDR3 totals 13 residues. CDR1 and CDR2 from the germline V gene are MNHNY and SVGAGI (reference sequence). CDR3 region: CASSAGTVTEAFF. CDR3 DNA: TGTGCCAGCAGTGCTGGGACGGTTACTGAAGCTTTCTTT.

V usage is TRBV5-6 and J usage is TRBJ2-7; D remains ambiguous. Germline V gene lookup returns CDR1 SGHDT and CDR2 YYEEEE. This CDR3 comprises 14 residues. Trimming shortened V by 0 bases and J by 1 base, and 8 bases separated the two germline ends. The CDR3 spells CASSLGLRSYEQYF. The DNA for the CDR3 is TGTGCCAGCAGCTTGGGGCTCAGATCCTACGAGCAGTACTTC.

This clonotype has a count of ten or more. This chain joins TRBV20-1 and TRBJ2-7, with TRBD1 identical over 8 bases. V shed 3 bases and J 4 bases; nucleotides not matched to a gene: 23. Germline V CDR1 and CDR2: DFQATT, SNEGSKA (reference sequence). The CDR3 runs to 19 residues. The CDR3 DNA sequence: TGCAGTGCTAGGCCGTCCTTTTTGGGTCCGGACAGGGTTCGGTACGAGCAGTACTTC. It yields the protein CSARPSFLGPDRVRYEQYF.

This clonotype was found many times. This chain links TRBV7-2 with TRBJ2-3, with a weak D call TRBD2 (5 bases). Germline loops: CDR1 SGHTA, CDR2 FQGNSA. The CDR3 is 16 amino acids. The V end was cut by 3 bases, the J end by 0 bases, with 13 bases between. This chain's CDR3 is CASSFLWRTSTDTQYF. CDR3 in DNA: TGTGCCAGCAGCTTTCTCTGGCGGACTAGCACAGATACGCAGTATTTT.

This clonotype appeared many times. The J gene is TRBJ2-6, the V gene TRBV27, with unresolved D. V was clipped by 8 bases and J by 0 bases, with 14 bases between them. The CDR3 consists of 16 residues. Germline assignment: CDR1 MNHEY and CDR2 SMNVEV (reference sequence). The CDR3 reads CASHARLSSGANVLTF. In DNA form, the CDR3 reads TGTGCCAGCCACGCCAGGCTGAGCTCTGGGGCCAACGTCCTGACTTTC.

This clonotype has at least ten counts. This chain joins TRBV27 and TRBJ2-7; TRBD1 matches at 7 bases. Germline CDR1 MNHEY, CDR2 SMNVEV (reference sequence). With 5 bases clipped from V and 5 bases from J, the junction kept 9 bases outside the gene matches. This CDR3 comprises 14 residues. CDR3 protein: CASSDREQVHEQYF. In DNA form, the CDR3 reads TGTGCCAGCAGTGACAGGGAACAGGTCCACGAGCAGTACTTC.

This clonotype was counted a few times. The chain employs TRBV5-4 and TRBJ2-7, with D unresolved. V was clipped by 4 bases and J by 1 base, with 9 bases between them. The germline gives CDR1 SGHNT, CDR2 YYREEE (reference sequence). The CDR3 consists of 13 residues. The CDR3 here is CASSPLGSYEQYF. The DNA for the CDR3 is TGTGCCAGCAGCCCCCTGGGGTCCTACGAGCAGTACTTC.

This clonotype showed up many times. The rearrangement links TRBV27 to TRBJ1-5; no reliable D call. Germline V gives CDR1 MNHEY, CDR2 SMNVEV (reference sequence). CDR3 length: 12 residues. Deletions cut 3 bases from V and 0 bases from J, with 0 bases between. The CDR3 here is CASSFSNQPQHF. CDR3 DNA: TGTGCCAGCAGTTTTAGCAATCAGCCCCAGCATTTT.

The table lists this clonotype with many counts. This chain uses TRBV5-6 with TRBJ2-2; 9 bases map to TRBD2. CDR1 SGHDT and CDR2 YYEEEE come from the germline V gene. This CDR3 is built from 16 residues. Trimming cost V 5 bases and J 4 bases; bases outside gene matches: 9. The DNA of the CDR3 is TGTGCCAGCAGGGAGACTAGCGGATTTTCCACCGGGGAGCTGTTTTTT. Amino acid sequence: CASRETSGFSTGELFF.